A single sample is the source of the 2 T cell receptor beta chains below, sequenced in a study of T cells after yellow fever vaccination. TCRdb processed the 5' RACE reads anew with MiXCR; each CDR3 protein has one entry. This sample has about 74,000 distinct CDR3 sequences, with approximately 6.5% found just once. Here the sequenced sample was CD8+ T cells sorted from PBMCs, taken 4 to 6 days after the first yellow fever vaccination. The source is a man aged 18 to 29 who received the YFV17D yellow fever vaccine.

This clonotype was counted ten times or more. The chain links TRBV7-9 to TRBJ2-3, with TRBD2 matching over 7 bases. The germline V gene has CDR1 SEHNR and CDR2 FQNEAQ (reference sequence). The V segment lost 4 bases and the J segment 4 bases; nucleotides outside the gene matches: 11. The CDR3 contains 16 residues. The DNA of the CDR3 is TGTGCCAGCAGCTCCCGCGGGACTACGGGGGCAGATACGCAGTATTTT. Protein product: CASSSRGTTGADTQYF.

This clonotype was recorded many times. The V gene is TRBV6-2 or TRBV6-3, the J gene TRBJ1-6, with D tentatively TRBD1 (5 bases). This CDR3 spans 14 amino acids. The V end lost 0 bases, the J end lost 9 bases, and 9 bases lay between the germline ends. Germline V gives CDR1 MNHEY, CDR2 SVGEGT. The CDR3 reads CASSYSGGTSPLHF. The CDR3, as DNA: TGTGCCAGCAGTTACTCGGGGGGGACTTCACCCCTCCACTTT.